This T cell receptor beta chain is drawn from a study of beta chain features in type 1 diabetes. About the research overall: Some 110,000,000 sorted cells were examined across all samples.

The isolated RNA, all of it, was reverse transcribed, so expressed TCRB transcripts were what got sequenced. Method: immunoSEQ multiplex PCR; TCRdb's copy keeps in-frame clones and lacks some. The sample records hundreds of thousands of clones, around 15% being singletons. With regard to this clone: As yet, its antigen is unknown.

J gave up 6 bases and V 5 bases, and 6 bases lay outside the gene matches. CDR3 length equals 14 residues. Germline-derived CDR1 and CDR2 are SGHAT and FQNNGV. Every single donor gave one heparinised blood draw, and these averaged about 110 mL. Each of the sorted populations had a purity greater than 95%. General observations from the study: Type 1 diabetes patients had VDJ junctions that carried fewer insertions and more deletions. For Type 1 diabetes patients, all four CD4+ subsets carried TCRB CDR3s that were moderately but significantly shorter.

The chain uses TRBV11-2 and TRBJ2-7; the match to TRBD1 covers 11 bases. This sequence originates from a man aged 18 to 35 with type 1 diabetes. Sequenced sample: naive CD4+ T cells from blood. The CDR3 sequence: CASSAGQGAGEQYF. In DNA form, the CDR3 reads TGTGCCAGCAGCGCAGGACAGGGGGCTGGCGAGCAGTACTTC.